The rows below give T cell receptor beta chains drawn from one sample of a study of shared clonotypes between healthy human individuals. Generated by immunoSEQ multiplex PCR, the TCRdb table keeps only in-frame clones and is missing some. The repertoire holds 850,000 to 1,200,000 clones, with around 76% as singletons. Sequencing was done on a sample of memory CD4+ T cells sorted from blood. The receptors derive from a man aged 18 to 35 in good health. CDR3s include the opening cysteine and the closing phenylalanine or tryptophan. A D gene is named only where the DNA matches it firmly. Size values are once, few and many counts, or a class for expanded clones, and some rows have none.

TRBJ1-5 15 few TRBV11-2 TRBD1 CASSLSGGLNQPQHF TGTGCCAGCAGCTTGTCAGGGGGCCTGAATCAGCCCCAGCATTTT
TRBJ1-5 12 - TRBV6-1 - CASSVGNQPQHF TGTGCCAGCAGTGTTGGCAATCAGCCCCAGCATTTT
TRBJ2-5 15 - TRBV5-1 TRBD2 CASSRITSGQETQYF TGCGCCAGCAGCCGGATCACTAGCGGACAAGAGACCCAGTACTTC
TRBJ2-1 16 - TRBV10-1 TRBD2 CASSDFSGRAKDEQFF TGCGCCAGCAGTGACTTTAGCGGGAGGGCCAAAGATGAGCAGTTCTTC
TRBJ2-1 14 - TRBV10-3 TRBD2 CAARLAGGNNEQFF TGTGCCGCCCGACTAGCGGGAGGGAACAATGAGCAGTTCTTC
TRBJ1-6 16 - TRBV5-4 TRBD1 CASSFDLQDRNSPLHF TGTGCCAGCAGCTTCGACCTACAGGACAGGAATTCACCCCTCCACTTT
TRBJ1-4 18 - TRBV7-9 TRBD1 CASSARQGTTGTNEKLFF TGTGCCAGCAGCGCTCGACAGGGAACTACTGGAACTAATGAAAAACTGTTTTTT
TRBJ1-4 16 few TRBV2 - CASSLYNMGGGEKLFF TGTGCCAGCAGCCTCTACAATATGGGGGGAGGAGAAAAACTGTTTTTT
TRBJ2-7 15 once TRBV5-1 TRBD1 CASSFGTGTSYEQYF TGCGCCAGCAGCTTTGGGACAGGGACCTCCTACGAGCAGTACTTC
TRBJ1-4 17 - TRBV5-6 TRBD1 CASSLAGGGPRSEKLFF TGTGCCAGCAGCTTGGCAGGGGGAGGGCCTCGAAGCGAAAAACTGTTTTTT
TRBJ1-1 14 - TRBV28 TRBD1 CASSLSQGGTEAFF TGTGCCAGCAGTTTATCCCAGGGGGGGACTGAAGCTTTCTTT
TRBJ1-5 14 - TRBV10-2 - CASSESSSNQPQHF TGCGCCAGCAGTGAGTCTTCAAGCAATCAGCCCCAGCATTTT
TRBJ2-7 17 - TRBV6-4 TRBD1 CASSDPLRDRVCIEQYF TGTGCCAGCAGTGACCCGTTACGGGACAGGGTATGTATCGAGCAGTACTTC
TRBJ2-7 16 - TRBV7-3 TRBD1 CASSLESVRGHLEQYF TGTGCCAGCAGCTTAGAATCCGTTAGGGGGCACCTCGAGCAGTACTTC
TRBJ2-5 13 - TRBV2 - CASRNRGGETQYF TGTGCCAGCAGGAACAGGGGGGGAGAGACCCAGTACTTC
TRBJ1-5 15 - TRBV18 - CASSPGTEIGQPQHF TGTGCCAGCTCCCCCGGGACTGAAATTGGTCAGCCCCAGCATTTT
TRBJ2-5 13 - TRBV10-2 - CASSDQGGETQYF TGCGCCAGCAGTGATCAGGGAGGAGAGACCCAGTACTTC
TRBJ2-2 14 - TRBV5-4 - CASSLDRYTGELFF TGTGCCAGCAGCTTGGACAGATACACCGGGGAGCTGTTTTTT
TRBJ2-5 12 once TRBV11-3 - CASIGLEETQYF TGTGCCAGCATAGGCCTGGAGGAGACCCAGTACTTC
TRBJ1-1 15 - TRBV6-6 TRBD1 CASSYSGQGNTEAFF TGTGCCAGCAGTTACAGCGGACAGGGGAACACTGAAGCTTTCTTT
TRBJ2-1 14 - TRBV5-1 - CASSLGWTKNEQFF TGCGCCAGCAGCTTGGGTTGGACTAAAAATGAGCAGTTCTTC
TRBJ2-7 15 - TRBV28 TRBD1 CASRPGADRGREQYF TGTGCCAGCAGACCTGGCGCGGACAGGGGTCGTGAGCAGTACTTC
TRBJ1-6 15 - TRBV27 - CASSRGSVQSSPLHF TGTGCCAGCAGTAGGGGGTCAGTTCAGTCCTCACCCCTCCACTTT
TRBJ1-5 14 - TRBV5-6 TRBD1 CASSLKTGVQPQHF TGTGCCAGCAGCTTGAAGACAGGGGTCCAGCCCCAGCATTTT
TRBJ1-5 15 - TRBV9 TRBD1 CASSEQGSSNQPQHF TGTGCCAGCAGCGAACAGGGGTCGAGCAATCAGCCCCAGCATTTT
TRBJ2-7 11 - TRBV30 TRBD1 CAWDRAHEQYF TGTGCCTGGGACAGGGCCCACGAGCAGTACTTC
TRBJ1-5 14 - TRBV2 - CASSGQGTGQPQHF TGTGCCAGCAGTGGGCAGGGGACGGGGCAGCCCCAGCATTTT
TRBJ2-5 13 - TRBV7-9 - CASKRQPQETQYF TGTGCCAGCAAGCGACAGCCCCAAGAGACCCAGTACTTC
TRBJ1-2 13 many TRBV5-1 - CASSFSGAYGYTF TGCGCCAGCAGCTTTTCGGGCGCGTATGGCTACACCTTC
TRBJ1-2 15 - TRBV4-1 - CASSGTGRSNYGYTF TGCGCCAGCAGCGGCACGGGACGTTCCAACTATGGCTACACCTTC
TRBJ2-1 15 - TRBV9 TRBD1 CASSVGTGTMNEQFF TGTGCCAGCAGCGTAGGGACAGGGACCATGAATGAGCAGTTCTTC
TRBJ1-6 13 few TRBV11-3 - CASSEGYNSPLHF TGTGCCAGCAGCGAGGGGTATAATTCACCCCTCCACTTT
TRBJ1-5 15 few TRBV5-1 - CASSLGGPTDQPQHF TGCGCCAGCAGCTTGGGGGGCCCGACGGATCAGCCCCAGCATTTT
TRBJ2-7 15 - TRBV27 TRBD2 CASSRDGRASYEQYF TGTGCCAGCAGCCGTGACGGGAGGGCATCCTACGAGCAGTACTTC
TRBJ2-4 18 - TRBV5-1 - CASSPERIGLGVKNIQYF TGCGCCAGCAGCCCGGAAAGAATAGGGCTAGGCGTGAAAAACATTCAGTACTTC
TRBJ2-7 15 - TRBV6-6 - CASRPEGVPSHEQYF TGTGCCAGCAGGCCCGAGGGGGTGCCGTCCCACGAGCAGTACTTC
TRBJ2-5 14 - TRBV18 - CASSPPAARETQYF TGTGCCAGCTCACCTCCTGCGGCCCGAGAGACCCAGTACTTC
TRBJ1-1 13 - TRBV6-1 - CASIQNQNTEAFF TGTGCCAGCATCCAGAACCAGAACACTGAAGCTTTCTTT
TRBJ2-3 16 - TRBV7-2 TRBD2 CASSSRTSGRGDTQYF TGTGCCAGCAGCTCCCGGACTAGCGGGAGAGGTGATACGCAGTATTTT
TRBJ2-2 13 - TRBV7-7 TRBD1 CASSSDRAGELFF TGTGCTAGCAGTTCCGACAGGGCCGGGGAGCTGTTTTTT
TRBJ2-6 15 - TRBV5-1 - CASSFSDSGANVLTF TGCGCCAGCAGCTTCTCGGATTCTGGGGCCAACGTCCTGACTTTC
TRBJ2-1 16 - TRBV5-1 TRBD2 CASSRAGAGSYNEQFF TGCGCCAGCAGCCGCGCCGGAGCGGGGTCCTACAATGAGCAGTTCTTC
TRBJ1-4 16 - TRBV19 - CASSIEPGTTNEKLFF TGTGCCAGTAGTATAGAACCAGGGACGACTAATGAAAAACTGTTTTTT